This TCR beta chain was sequenced for a study of blood T cells in healthy people across ages (dated by TCRdb to 2013 to 2016). For the study in its entirety: In model experiments, roughly one uniquely barcoded TCR beta cDNA molecule per two T cells was captured by template switching. The study measured age-related changes in TCR beta repertoire diversity using deep sequencing normalized with unique cDNA molecular identifiers. Four age groups were formed from the donors: young (average about 16 years), middle-aged (around 37), aged (about 68) and long-lived (82). To avoid experimental bias, donors of different ages were randomly spread across the sequencing lanes. For two donors (one aged 18 to 29 and one aged 80 or older), the study analyzed two additional independent replicas of 1 million unique cDNA reads from the same blood draw.

The CDR3 starts with the cysteine, ends with the phenylalanine, and has 15 residues. The kept DNA is CDR3 alone, 45 bases in frame from the first base. The CDR1 and CDR2 encoded by the germline V gene are MRHNA and SNTAGT. V ends up 6 bases short and J 4 bases short, with an unmatched junction base count of 6. Study-wide conclusions, independent of this receptor: Because profiling used bulk unsorted PBMCs, naive and antigen-experienced compartments could not be compared conclusively. A strong correlation was found between observed TCR beta diversity and the percentage of naive T cells measured by flow cytometry. Estimates of total diversity from one million sequenced T cells were regarded as lower bounds and underestimates. Because the CMV infection status of the donors was unknown, age-related changes in expanded clonotypes may potentially have been confounded. The long-lived group showed more naive CD4+ T cells, fewer expanded clones and increased TCR diversity than the aged group, suggesting age selection. As age increased, observed TCR beta diversity per million T cells dropped in a roughly linear way, and a significant reduction was already evident by age 40.

Receptor amplification or capture employed 5' RACE. The sequencer was an Illumina HiSeq 2500. A second PCR of 7 to 11 cycles was performed with a sample-barcoded 5' primer and a J-beta primer mix. A unique molecular identifier was introduced onto each TCR beta cDNA molecule by a template-switch 5' adaptor carrying 12 random nucleotides. Each sample yielded at least 2.5 million CDR3-containing paired-end reads. The Mint cDNA synthesis kit, primed by a TRBC-specific oligonucleotide, was used to synthesize first-strand cDNA from all RNA. Following uracil-DNA glycosylase treatment, all cDNA underwent a first 18-cycle PCR with the universal primers M1SS and BC2_uni_R. In the source study's methods: For normalization, 1 million high-quality reads, each with a distinct molecular identifier, were randomly selected from each sample. Instead of being binned into consensus sequences, reads with shared molecular identifiers were discarded. MiTCR, run with a Q25 quality threshold and the strictest error-elimination algorithm, handled CDR3 identification, clonotype clustering and error correction. A nonparametric unseen species model with Euler transformation was used to estimate lower-bound total TCR beta diversity. TCRdb reprocessing: public reads trimmed at Q25 with fastp, clones called with MiXCR, in-frame beta chains kept. Identical CDR3 protein sequences are pooled into one entry, listed with their most common genes and DNA. TCRdb assigned the V and J calls; the authors' analysis was not used. The sample table holds about 640,000 distinct CDR3 sequences, of which approximately 59% were seen once. In total, the top ten clones hold roughly 34% of the sample.

Systemically healthy Caucasian individuals from Russia, 39 in total and aged 6 to 90 years, were included as donors. Ten milliliters of peripheral blood were drawn from each donor into EDTA-treated Vacutainer tubes. Ficoll-Paque density-gradient centrifugation was used to isolate PBMCs, with at least 7 million per sample. Total RNA, at least 6 micrograms per sample, was extracted from PBMCs with Trizol reagent. For every donor, flow cytometry on a PBMC aliquot measured the percentage of naive CD45RAhigh/CD27high T cells. Concerning this clonotype itself: What antigen it recognizes has not been identified. No base quality values were provided; no much bigger clone lies one nucleotide off.

The chain joins TRBV6-4 to TRBJ2-1, with TRBD1 identical over 10 junction bases. This clonotype was sampled from a man aged 60 to 69 in good health. Input material: blood. Here is the DNA: TGTGCCAGCAGCGAGAGGGGACAGGGGTACAATGAGCAGTTCTTC. It is translated as CASSERGQGYNEQFF.